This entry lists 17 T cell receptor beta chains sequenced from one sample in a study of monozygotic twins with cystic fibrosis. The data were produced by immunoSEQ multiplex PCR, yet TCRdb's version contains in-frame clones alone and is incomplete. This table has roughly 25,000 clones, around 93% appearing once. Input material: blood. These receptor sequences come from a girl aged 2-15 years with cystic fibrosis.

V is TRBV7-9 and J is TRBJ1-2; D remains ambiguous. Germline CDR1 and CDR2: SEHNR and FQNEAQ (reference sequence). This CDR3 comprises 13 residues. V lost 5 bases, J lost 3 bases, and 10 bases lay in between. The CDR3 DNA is TGTGCCAGCAGCCTGCGGGTTGACTATGGCTACACCTTC. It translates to CASSLRVDYGYTF.

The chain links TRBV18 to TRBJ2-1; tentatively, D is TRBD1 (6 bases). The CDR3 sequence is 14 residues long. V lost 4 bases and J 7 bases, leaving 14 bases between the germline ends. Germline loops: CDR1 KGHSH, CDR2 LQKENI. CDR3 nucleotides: TGTGCCAGCTCACTCATCGGACAGAATAATGAGCAGTTCTTC. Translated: CASSLIGQNNEQFF.

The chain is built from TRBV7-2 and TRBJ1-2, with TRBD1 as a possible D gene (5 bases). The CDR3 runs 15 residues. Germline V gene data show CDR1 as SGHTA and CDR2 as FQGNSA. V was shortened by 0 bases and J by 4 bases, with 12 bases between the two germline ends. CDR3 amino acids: CASSLALGAGYGYTF. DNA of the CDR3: TGTGCCAGCAGCTTAGCGCTAGGGGCTGGCTATGGCTACACCTTC. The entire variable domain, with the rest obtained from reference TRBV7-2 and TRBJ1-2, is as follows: GAGVSQSPSNKVTEKGKDVELRCDPISGHTALYWYRQSLGQGLEFLIYFQGNSAPDKSGLPSDRFSAERTGGSVSTLTIQRTQQEDSAVYLCASSLALGAGYGYTFGSGTRLTVV.

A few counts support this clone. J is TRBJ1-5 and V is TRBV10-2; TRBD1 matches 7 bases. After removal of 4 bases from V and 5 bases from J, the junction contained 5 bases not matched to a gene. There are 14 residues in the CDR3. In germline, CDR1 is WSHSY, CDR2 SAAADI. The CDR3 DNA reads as TGCGCCAGCAGTGCTCAGGGGGGGCATCAGCCCCAGCATTTT. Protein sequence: CASSAQGGHQPQHF.

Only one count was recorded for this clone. The CDR3 sequence: CASSFALGTGDVGYGYTF. In nucleotides, the CDR3 is TGCGCCAGCAGCTTTGCCCTCGGGACAGGGGACGTCGGCTATGGCTACACCTTC. The chain is built from TRBV5-1 and TRBJ1-2; 10 bases line up with TRBD1. Trimming removed 2 bases from V and 4 bases from J; junction bases left unmatched: 14. This CDR3 spans 18 amino acids. Germline V CDR1 and CDR2: SGHRS, YFSETQ. The variable domain in full, with the rest retrieved from reference TRBV5-1 and TRBJ1-2, is KAGVTQTPRYLIKTRGQQVTLSCSPISGHRSVSWYQQTPGQGLQFLFEYFSETQRNKGNFPGRFSGRQFSNSRSEMNVSTLELGDSALYLCASSFALGTGDVGYGYTFGSGTRLTVV.

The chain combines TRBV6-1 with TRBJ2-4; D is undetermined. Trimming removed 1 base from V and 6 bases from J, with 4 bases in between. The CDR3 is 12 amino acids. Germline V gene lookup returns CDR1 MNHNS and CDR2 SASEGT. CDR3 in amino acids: CASSEGRNIQYF. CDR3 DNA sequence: TGTGCCAGCAGTGAAGGAAGAAACATTCAGTACTTC.

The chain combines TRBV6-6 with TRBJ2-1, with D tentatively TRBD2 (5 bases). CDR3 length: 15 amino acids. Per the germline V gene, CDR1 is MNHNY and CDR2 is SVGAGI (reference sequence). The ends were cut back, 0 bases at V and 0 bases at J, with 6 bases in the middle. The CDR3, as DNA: TGTGCCAGCAGTTACTCTCGGGGCTCCTACAATGAGCAGTTCTTC. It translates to CASSYSRGSYNEQFF.

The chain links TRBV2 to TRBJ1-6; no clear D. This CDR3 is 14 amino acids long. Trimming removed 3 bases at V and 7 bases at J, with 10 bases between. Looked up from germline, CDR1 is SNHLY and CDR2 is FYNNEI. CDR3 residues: CASSDNTANSPLHF. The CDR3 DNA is TGTGCCAGCAGTGATAATACAGCGAATTCACCCCTCCACTTT.

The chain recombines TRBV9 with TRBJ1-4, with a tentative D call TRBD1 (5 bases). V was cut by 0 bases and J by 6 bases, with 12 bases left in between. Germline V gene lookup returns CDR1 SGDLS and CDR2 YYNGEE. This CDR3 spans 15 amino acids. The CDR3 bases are TGTGCCAGCAGCGTAGGTGGACGGGGGGATGAAAAACTGTTTTTT. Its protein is CASSVGGRGDEKLFF.

The CDR3 DNA reads as TGTGCCTGGAGTGAAGCGGGGGAAGAGACCCAGTACTTC. It is translated as CAWSEAGEETQYF. The genes are TRBV30 and TRBJ2-5; 8 bases line up with TRBD2. This CDR3 has 13 residues. The germline V gene encodes CDR1 GTSNPN and CDR2 SVGIG (reference sequence). The V segment lost 1 base and the J segment 3 bases; nucleotides outside the gene matches: 1.

DNA of the CDR3: TGTGCCAGCAGTGAATGGCAGGGCTCTGGAAACACCATATATTTT. Amino acids: CASSEWQGSGNTIYF. The V call is TRBV25-1, the J call TRBJ1-3; possibly TRBD1 for D (5 bases). This CDR3 is 15 amino acids long. Per germline, CDR1 MGHDK and CDR2 SYGVNS. Trimming removed 1 base from V and 0 bases from J, with 7 bases in between.

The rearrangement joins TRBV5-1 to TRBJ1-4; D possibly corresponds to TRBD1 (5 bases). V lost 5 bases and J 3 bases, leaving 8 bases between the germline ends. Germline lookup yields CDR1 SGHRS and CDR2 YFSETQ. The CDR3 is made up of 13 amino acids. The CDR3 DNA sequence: TGCGCCAGCAGGGAAGGGGCTAATGAAAAACTGTTTTTT. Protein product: CASREGANEKLFF.

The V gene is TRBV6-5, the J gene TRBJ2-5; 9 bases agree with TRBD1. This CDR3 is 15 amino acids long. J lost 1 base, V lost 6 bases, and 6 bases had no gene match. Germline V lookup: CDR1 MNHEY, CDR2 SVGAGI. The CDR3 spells CASSSGQGIQETQYF. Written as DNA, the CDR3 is TGTGCCAGCAGCTCCGGACAGGGGATCCAAGAGACCCAGTACTTC.

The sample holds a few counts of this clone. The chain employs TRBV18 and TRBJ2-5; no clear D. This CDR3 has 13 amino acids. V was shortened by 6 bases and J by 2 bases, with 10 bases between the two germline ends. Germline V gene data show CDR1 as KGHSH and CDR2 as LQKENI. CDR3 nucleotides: TGTGCCAGCTCGGACGGAGAGCAAGAGACCCAGTACTTC. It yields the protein CASSDGEQETQYF.

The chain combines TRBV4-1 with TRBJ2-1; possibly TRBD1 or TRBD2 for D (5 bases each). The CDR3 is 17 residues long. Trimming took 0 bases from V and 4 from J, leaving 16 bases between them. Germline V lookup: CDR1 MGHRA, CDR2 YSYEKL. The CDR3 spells CASSQDGPGTYYNEQFF. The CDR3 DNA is TGCGCCAGCAGCCAAGATGGACCCGGGACCTATTACAATGAGCAGTTCTTC.

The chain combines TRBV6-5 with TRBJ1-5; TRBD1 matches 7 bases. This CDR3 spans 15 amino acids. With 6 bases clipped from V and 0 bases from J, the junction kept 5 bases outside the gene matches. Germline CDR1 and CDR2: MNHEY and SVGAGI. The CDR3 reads CASREQGNSNQPQHF. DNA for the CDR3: TGTGCCAGCAGAGAACAGGGGAATAGCAATCAGCCCCAGCATTTT.

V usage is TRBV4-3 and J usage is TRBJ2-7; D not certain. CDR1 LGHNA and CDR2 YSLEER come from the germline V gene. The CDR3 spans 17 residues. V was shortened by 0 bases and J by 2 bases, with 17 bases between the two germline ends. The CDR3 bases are TGCGCCAGCAGCCAAGATGGAGCGAGTATTACGACCTACGAGCAGTACTTC. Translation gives CASSQDGASITTYEQYF.